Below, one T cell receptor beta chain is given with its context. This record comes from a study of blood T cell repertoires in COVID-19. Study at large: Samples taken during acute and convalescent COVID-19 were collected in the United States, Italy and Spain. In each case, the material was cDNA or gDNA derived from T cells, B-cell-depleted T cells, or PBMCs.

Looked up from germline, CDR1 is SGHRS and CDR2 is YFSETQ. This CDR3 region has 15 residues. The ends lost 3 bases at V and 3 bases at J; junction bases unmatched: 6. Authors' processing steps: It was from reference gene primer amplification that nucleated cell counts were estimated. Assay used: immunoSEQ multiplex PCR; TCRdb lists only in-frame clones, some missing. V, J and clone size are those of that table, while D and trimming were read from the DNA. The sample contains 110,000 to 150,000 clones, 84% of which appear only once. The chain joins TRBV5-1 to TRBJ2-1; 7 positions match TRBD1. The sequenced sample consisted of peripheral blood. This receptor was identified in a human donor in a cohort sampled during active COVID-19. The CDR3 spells CASSWDRPNYNEQFF. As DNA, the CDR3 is TGCGCCAGCAGCTGGGACAGACCCAACTACAATGAGCAGTTCTTC.